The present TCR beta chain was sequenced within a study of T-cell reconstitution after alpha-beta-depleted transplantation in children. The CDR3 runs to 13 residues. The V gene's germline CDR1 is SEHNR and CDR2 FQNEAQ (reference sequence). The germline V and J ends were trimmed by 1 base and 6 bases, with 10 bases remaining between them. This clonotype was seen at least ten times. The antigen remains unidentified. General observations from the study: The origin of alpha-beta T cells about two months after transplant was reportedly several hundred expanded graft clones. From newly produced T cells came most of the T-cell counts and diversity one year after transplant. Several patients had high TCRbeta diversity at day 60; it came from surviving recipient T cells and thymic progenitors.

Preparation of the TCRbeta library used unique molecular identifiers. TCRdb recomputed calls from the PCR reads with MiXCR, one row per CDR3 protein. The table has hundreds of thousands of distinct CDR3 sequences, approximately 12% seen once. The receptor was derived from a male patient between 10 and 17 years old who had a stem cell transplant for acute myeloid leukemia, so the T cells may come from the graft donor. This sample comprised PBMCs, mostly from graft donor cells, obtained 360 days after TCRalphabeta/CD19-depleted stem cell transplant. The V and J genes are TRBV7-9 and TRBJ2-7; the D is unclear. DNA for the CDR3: TGTGCCAGCAGCTTAGGCGTTATAGGCGAGCAGTACTTC. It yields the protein CASSLGVIGEQYF. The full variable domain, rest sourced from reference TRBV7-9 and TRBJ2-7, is DTGVSQNPRHKITKRGQNVTFRCDPISEHNRLYWYRQTLGQGPEFLTYFQNEAQLEKSRLLSDRFSAERPKGSFSTLEIQRTEQGDSAMYLCASSLGVIGEQYFGPGTRLTVT.